These 17 T cell receptor beta chains came from one sample sequenced in a study. MiXCR, applied by TCRdb to the 5' RACE reads, yields one record per CDR3 protein. Of about 32,000 distinct CDR3 sequences listed, 25% to 30% are singletons. Cells sorted as Tregs were CD4+, CD25+ and CD127-/low. The sample taken for sequencing was tumor-infiltrating Tregs sorted from the breast tumor. These receptors were taken from a female donor with breast cancer.

In its sample, this clonotype was seen many times. The CDR3 DNA is TGTGCCAGCAGCTCGACCCCGAGCGGGGGGGCTTACAATGAGCAGTTCTTC. This gives the protein CASSSTPSGGAYNEQFF. The rearrangement links TRBV11-2 to TRBJ2-1; 10 bases fit TRBD2. With 4 bases clipped from V and 4 bases from J, the junction kept 10 bases outside the gene matches. From germline, CDR1 is SGHAT and CDR2 FQNNGV. The CDR3 runs to 17 residues.

This clonotype was observed at least ten times. The chain carries TRBV5-1 and TRBJ2-1; 7 positions agree with TRBD1. Germline-derived CDR1 and CDR2 are SGHRS and YFSETQ. This CDR3 spans 14 amino acids. Trimming removed 3 bases from V and 5 bases from J; junction bases left unmatched: 5. CDR3 amino acids: CASSSRGSDNEQFF. DNA for the CDR3: TGCGCCAGCAGCTCCAGGGGGAGTGACAATGAGCAGTTCTTC.

This clonotype is judged medium-sized. The rearrangement uses TRBV6-5 and TRBJ2-1; unclear D gene. Between the trimmed V and J ends, which lost 6 bases and 0 bases, there was a span of 18 bases. This CDR3 comprises 17 residues. Per the germline V gene, CDR1 is MNHEY and CDR2 is SVGAGI. The CDR3 loop reads CASSKDGPFSSYNEQFF. CDR3 nucleotides: TGTGCCAGCAGCAAGGACGGTCCATTCAGCTCCTACAATGAGCAGTTCTTC.

At least ten counts were recorded for this clonotype. The chain has TRBV18 and TRBJ2-3; 11 bases align to TRBD2. Unmatched junction bases numbered 2, after V lost 7 bases and J lost 5 bases. This CDR3 contains 13 residues. Germline CDR1 is KGHSH and CDR2 is LQKENI. CDR3 in amino acids: CASCGLAGDTQYF. The CDR3 nucleotides are TGTGCCAGCTGTGGACTAGCGGGAGATACGCAGTATTTT.

V is TRBV4-1 and J is TRBJ1-2; 8 positions agree with TRBD1. J lost 4 bases, V lost 0 bases, and 7 bases had no gene match. CDR1 and CDR2 from the germline V gene are MGHRA and YSYEKL. The CDR3 sequence is 16 residues long. The CDR3, as DNA: TGCGCCAGCAGCCAAGACAGGGGGCGTCTTCCCTATGGCTACACCTTC. Amino acids: CASSQDRGRLPYGYTF.

This clonotype was recorded at least ten times. V gene TRBV18 combines with J gene TRBJ2-7, with D possibly being TRBD1 or TRBD2 (7 bases each). Germline V gene data show CDR1 as KGHSH and CDR2 as LQKENI. This CDR3 is built from 15 residues. Trimming removed 3 bases at V and 0 bases at J, with 12 bases between. CDR3 protein: CASSPREGASYEQYF. The CDR3 nucleotides read TGTGCCAGCTCACCGAGGGAGGGGGCCTCCTACGAGCAGTACTTC.

This clonotype came up a few times. The chain employs TRBV7-3 and TRBJ2-1, with TRBD2 as a possible D gene (6 bases). CDR1 SGHTA and CDR2 FQGTGA come from the germline V gene. V was trimmed by 2 bases and J by 7 bases, leaving 15 bases between them. The CDR3 covers 15 residues. The CDR3 reads CASSLDGGGINEQFF. CDR3 bases: TGTGCCAGCAGCTTAGATGGAGGAGGGATAAATGAGCAGTTCTTC.

The table lists this clonotype with many counts. This sequence joins TRBV20-1 and TRBJ2-4; D perhaps matches TRBD2 (6 bases). Deletions cut 0 bases from V and 5 bases from J, with 14 bases between. The CDR3 is 15 residues long. Germline CDR1 reads DFQATT; CDR2 reads SNEGSKA (reference sequence). The CDR3 DNA reads as TGCAGTGCTAGAGATCTGACTAGTCCCCAAAACATTCAGTACTTC. This translates into CSARDLTSPQNIQYF.

V usage is TRBV6-5 and J usage is TRBJ1-3, with D unclear. V was shortened by 2 bases and J by 0 bases, with 14 bases between the two germline ends. The CDR3 has 17 amino acids. From germline, CDR1 is MNHEY and CDR2 SVGAGI. CDR3 sequence: CASSYTADGISGNTIYF. CDR3 DNA sequence: TGTGCCAGCAGTTACACAGCGGACGGAATCTCTGGAAACACCATATATTTT.

In regard to this clonotype: A read error is possible here, since a much larger clone lies one base away. The V gene is TRBV5-1, the J gene TRBJ1-2; D call uncertain. Germline V gene data show CDR1 as SGHRS and CDR2 as YFSETQ. Trimming shortened V by 0 bases and J by 2 bases, and 11 bases separated the two germline ends. CDR3 size: 15 residues. CDR3 bases: TGCGCCAGCAGCTTGGAACCGGGCAAGAACTATGGCTACACCTTC. Amino acid sequence: CASSLEPGKNYGYTF. The whole variable domain, remainder taken from reference TRBV5-1 and TRBJ1-2, is KAGVTQTPRYLIKTRGQQVTLSCSPISGHRSVSWYQQTPGQGLQFLFEYFSETQRNKGNFPGRFSGRQFSNSRSEMNVSTLELGDSALYLCASSLEPGKNYGYTFGSGTRLTVV.

This clonotype was counted between two and nine times. V gene TRBV7-9 combines with J gene TRBJ1-1; D gene ambiguous. From germline, CDR1 is SEHNR and CDR2 FQNEAQ (reference sequence). The CDR3 has 13 amino acids. Trimming left V 1 base short and J 0 bases short, with 3 bases between. CDR3 residues: CASSLVVNTEAFF. CDR3 coding DNA: TGTGCCAGCAGCTTAGTCGTGAACACTGAAGCTTTCTTT.

This clonotype showed up many times. This chain joins TRBV24-1 and TRBJ2-6, with 9 bases identical to TRBD1. Trimming cost V 6 bases and J 6 bases; bases outside gene matches: 11. The germline CDR1 and CDR2 sequences are KGHDR and SFDVKD. This CDR3 region has 17 residues. In DNA form, the CDR3 reads TGTGCCACCAGTAGTTGGGACAGGGAAGGCGCGGCCAACGTCCTGACTTTC. Amino acids: CATSSWDREGAANVLTF.

This clonotype was seen a handful of times. The chain couples TRBV25-1 to TRBJ2-3, with 9 bases aligning to TRBD2. The CDR3 has 14 amino acids. Germline CDR1 reads MGHDK; CDR2 reads SYGVNS. The junction had 8 bases not matched to a gene; V was cut back by 7 bases and J by 6 bases. As DNA, the CDR3 is TGTGCCAGCAACGGCGGGAGGGCGGGGGATACGCAGTATTTT. Translated: CASNGGRAGDTQYF.

This clonotype was picked up many times. The V and J genes are TRBV12-3 or TRBV12-4 and TRBJ2-7; either TRBD1 or TRBD2 may supply D (5 bases each). The germline V and J ends were trimmed by 5 bases and 2 bases, with 19 bases remaining between them. This CDR3 has 16 residues. Here the CDR3 reads CASSPLLGVKAYEQYF. DNA for the CDR3: TGTGCCAGCAGTCCCCTTTTGGGGGTAAAAGCCTACGAGCAGTACTTC.

About this clonotype: A clone one base away is much larger, so this may be a read error. The J gene is TRBJ1-1, the V gene TRBV6-5, with 7 positions matching TRBD1. From germline, CDR1 is MNHEY and CDR2 SVGAGI. This CDR3 spans 15 amino acids. The CDR3 DNA reads TGTGCCAGCAGTTACTCGGTCAGGGGGGTCACTGAAGCTTCCTTT. Protein product: CASSYSVRGVTEASF.

This clonotype was detected many times. V and J are TRBV12-3 or TRBV12-4 and TRBJ1-2; D is unclear. V shed 7 bases and J shed 0 bases, with 15 bases lying between them. The CDR3 extends over 15 amino acids. The CDR3 nucleotides are TGTGCCAGCAATCATCGAAGACTATCTAACTATGGCTACACCTTC. This encodes CASNHRRLSNYGYTF.

This clonotype has ten or more counts. The gene calls are TRBV29-1 and TRBJ2-1, with D hard to call. Trimming pared 6 bases from V and 1 base from J, leaving 7 bases between. This CDR3 comprises 12 residues. Germline assignment: CDR1 SQVTM and CDR2 ANQGSEA. The CDR3 DNA sequence: TGCAGCGTGGCCGGGTCCTACAATGAGCAGTTCTTC. This sequence encodes CSVAGSYNEQFF.